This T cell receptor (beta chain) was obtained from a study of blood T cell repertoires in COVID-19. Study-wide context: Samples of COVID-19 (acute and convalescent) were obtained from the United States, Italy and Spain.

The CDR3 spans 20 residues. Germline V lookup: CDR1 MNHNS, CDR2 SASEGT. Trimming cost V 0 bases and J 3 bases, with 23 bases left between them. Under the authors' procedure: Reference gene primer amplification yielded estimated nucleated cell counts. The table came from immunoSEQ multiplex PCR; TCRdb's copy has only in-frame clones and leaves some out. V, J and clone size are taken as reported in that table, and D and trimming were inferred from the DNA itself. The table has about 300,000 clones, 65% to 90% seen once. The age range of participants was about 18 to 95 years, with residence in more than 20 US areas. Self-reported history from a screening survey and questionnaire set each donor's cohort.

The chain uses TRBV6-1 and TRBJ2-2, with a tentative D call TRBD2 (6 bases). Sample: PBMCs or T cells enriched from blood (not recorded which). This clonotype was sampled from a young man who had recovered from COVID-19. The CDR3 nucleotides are TGTGCCAGCAGTGAAGCGATTGGGAGGTTGAGGCGTTTGGACACCGGGGAGCTGTTTTTT. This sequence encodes CASSEAIGRLRRLDTGELFF.